The clone carrying this T cell receptor beta chain has only a few counts. These data originate in a study of T-cell memory formation after mild COVID-19. About the research overall: The TCR clusters were mostly specific to one donor.

The CDR3 extends over 15 amino acids. V was shortened by 3 bases and J by 4 bases, with 15 bases between the two germline ends. Germline loops: CDR1 DFQATT, CDR2 SNEGSKA (reference sequence). TCRdb reanalysed the 5' RACE reads using MiXCR and keeps one entry per CDR3 protein. This table has 450,000 to 650,000 distinct CDR3 sequences, 20% to 25% appearing once. The sample consisted of PBMCs or a T cell subset sorted from them (not recorded which). The sequence came from an adult woman who had mild COVID-19 (a few samples of this study predate the infection). Cell type and time point are not known. J is TRBJ1-4 and V is TRBV20-1; the D is unclear. DNA for the CDR3: TGCAGTGCTAGGCCTAGGAGAGGTTTTAATGAAAAACTGTTTTTT. Translated: CSARPRRGFNEKLFF.